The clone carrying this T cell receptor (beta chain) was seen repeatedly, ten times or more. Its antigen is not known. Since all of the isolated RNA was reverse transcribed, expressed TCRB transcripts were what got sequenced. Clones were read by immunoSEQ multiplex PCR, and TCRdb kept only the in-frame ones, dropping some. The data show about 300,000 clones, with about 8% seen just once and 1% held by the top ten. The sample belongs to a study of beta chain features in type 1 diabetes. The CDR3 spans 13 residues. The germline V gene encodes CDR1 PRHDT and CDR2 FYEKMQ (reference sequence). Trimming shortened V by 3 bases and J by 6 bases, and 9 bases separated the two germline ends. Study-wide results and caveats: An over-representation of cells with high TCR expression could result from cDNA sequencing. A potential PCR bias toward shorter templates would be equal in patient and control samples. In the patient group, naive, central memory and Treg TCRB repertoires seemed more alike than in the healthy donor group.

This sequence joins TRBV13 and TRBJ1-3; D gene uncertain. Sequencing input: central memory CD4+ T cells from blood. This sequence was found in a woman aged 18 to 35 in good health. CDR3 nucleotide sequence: TGTGCCAGCAGCTTCGGCCGCGAAAACACCATATATTTT. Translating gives CASSFGRENTIYF. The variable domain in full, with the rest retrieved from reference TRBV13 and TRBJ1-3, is AAGVIQSPRHLIKEKRETATLKCYPIPRHDTVYWYQQGPGQDPQFLISFYEKMQSDKGSIPDRFSAQQFSDYHSELNMSSLELGDSALYFCASSFGRENTIYFGEGSWLTVV.